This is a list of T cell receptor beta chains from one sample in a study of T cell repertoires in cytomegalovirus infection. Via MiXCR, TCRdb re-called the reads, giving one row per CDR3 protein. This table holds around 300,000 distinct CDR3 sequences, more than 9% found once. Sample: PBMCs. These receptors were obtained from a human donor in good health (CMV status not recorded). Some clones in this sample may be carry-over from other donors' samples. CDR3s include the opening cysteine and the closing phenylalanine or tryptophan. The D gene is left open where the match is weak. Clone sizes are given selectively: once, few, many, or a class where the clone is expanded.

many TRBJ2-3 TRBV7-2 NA CASSLGLTYTDTQYF TGTGCCAGCAGCTTAGGGCTGACCTACACAGATACGCAGTATTTT
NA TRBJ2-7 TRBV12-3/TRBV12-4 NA CASSPRSRLTYEQYF TGTGCCAGCAGTCCCCGATCCCGATTAACCTACGAGCAGTACTTC
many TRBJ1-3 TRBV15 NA CATSRDGGSGNTIYF TGTGCCACCAGCAGAGATGGAGGATCTGGAAACACCATATATTTT
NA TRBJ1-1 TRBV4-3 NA CASSQQMNTEAFF TGCGCCAGCAGCCAACAGATGAACACTGAAGCTTTCTTT
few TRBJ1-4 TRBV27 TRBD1 CASSLFRDRIEKLFF TGTGCCAGCAGTTTGTTCCGGGACAGAATTGAAAAACTGTTTTTT
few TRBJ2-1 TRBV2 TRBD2 CASRGTSNHNEQFF TGTGCCAGCAGGGGGACTAGCAACCACAATGAGCAGTTCTTC
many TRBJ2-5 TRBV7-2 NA CASSLQGGRPETQYF TGTGCCAGCAGCCTTCAAGGGGGGCGCCCAGAGACCCAGTACTTC
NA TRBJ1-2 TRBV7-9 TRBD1 CASSTDRESWMNYRYTF TGTGCCAGCAGCACGGACAGGGAGTCATGGATGAACTATCGCTACACCTTC
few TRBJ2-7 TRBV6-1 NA CASSERTHPSYEQYF TGTGCCAGCAGTGAACGGACGCACCCTTCCTACGAGCAGTACTTC
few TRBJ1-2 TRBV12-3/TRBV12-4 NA CASSLPGRGSPGYTF TGTGCCAGCAGTTTACCCGGCAGGGGAAGTCCTGGCTACACCTTC
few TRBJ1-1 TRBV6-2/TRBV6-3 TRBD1 CASSPGGHTEAFF TGTGCCAGCAGTCCAGGGGGGCACACTGAAGCTTTCTTT
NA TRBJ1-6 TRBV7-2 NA CASSFPGFNSPLHF TGTGCCAGCAGCTTTCCAGGTTTTAATTCACCCCTCCACTTT
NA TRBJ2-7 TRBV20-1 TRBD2 CSAQSGTSKGEQYF TGCAGTGCTCAATCAGGGACTAGTAAGGGCGAGCAGTACTTC
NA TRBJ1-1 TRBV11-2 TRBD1 CASSETGGGTEAFF TGTGCCAGCAGCGAGACAGGGGGAGGCACTGAAGCTTTCTTT
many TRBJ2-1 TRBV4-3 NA CASSLTVRSSYNEQFF TGCGCCAGCAGTCTGACTGTTCGTAGCTCCTACAATGAGCAGTTCTTC
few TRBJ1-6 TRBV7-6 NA CASSPGGSSYNSPLHF TGTGCCAGCAGCCCGGGGGGTAGCTCCTATAATTCACCCCTCCACTTT
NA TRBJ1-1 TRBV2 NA CASHGVGDAFF TGTGCCAGCCACGGGGTGGGCGACGCTTTCTTT
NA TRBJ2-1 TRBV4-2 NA CACSHMAGGPGEQFF TGTGCCTGCAGCCATATGGCAGGGGGGCCGGGGGAGCAGTTCTTC
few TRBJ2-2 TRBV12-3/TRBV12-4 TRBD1 CASTAYGQGATGELFF TGTGCCAGCACCGCCTACGGACAGGGGGCCACCGGGGAGCTGTTTTTT
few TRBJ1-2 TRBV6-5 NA CASSYSSTAYGYTF TGTGCCAGCAGTTACTCGTCGACAGCCTATGGCTACACCTTC
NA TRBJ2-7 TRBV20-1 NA CSASQGTMPSGGEQYF TGCAGTGCTAGTCAGGGGACAATGCCCTCCGGGGGGGAGCAGTACTTC
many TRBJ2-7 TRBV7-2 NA CASSSNIYEQYF TGTGCCAGCAGCTCGAATATCTACGAGCAGTACTTC
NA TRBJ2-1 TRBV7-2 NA CASSLGGGWTNEQFF TGTGCCAGCAGCTTAGGGGGGGGCTGGACTAATGAGCAGTTCTTC
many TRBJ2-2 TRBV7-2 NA CASSSTRVPGELFF TGTGCCAGCAGCTCCACAAGGGTCCCCGGGGAGCTGTTTTTT
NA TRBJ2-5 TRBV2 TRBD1 CANEGQYQETQYF TGTGCCAATGAGGGACAGTACCAAGAGACCCAGTACTTC
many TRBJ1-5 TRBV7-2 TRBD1 CASSRTGENQPQHF TGTGCCAGCAGCAGGACAGGGGAGAATCAGCCCCAGCATTTT
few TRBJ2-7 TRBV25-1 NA CATYDGYEQYF TGTGCCACCTACGACGGCTACGAGCAGTACTTC
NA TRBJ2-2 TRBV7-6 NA CASSQLQGSSTGELFF TGTGCCAGCAGCCAGTTACAGGGAAGCAGCACCGGGGAGCTGTTTTTT
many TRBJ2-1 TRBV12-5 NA CASGSGVSEQFF TGTGCTAGTGGATCGGGAGTCAGTGAGCAGTTCTTC
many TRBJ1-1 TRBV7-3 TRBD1 CASSLTGTGTAEAFF TGTGCCAGCAGCTTAACAGGGACAGGGACGGCTGAAGCTTTCTTT
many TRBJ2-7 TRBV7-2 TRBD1 CASSARTGTGVHEQYF TGTGCCAGCAGCGCAAGAACCGGGACAGGGGTACACGAGCAGTACTTC
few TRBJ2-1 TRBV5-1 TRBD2 CASSLVTGGPGNEQFF TGCGCCAGCAGCTTGGTTACGGGAGGGCCGGGCAATGAGCAGTTCTTC
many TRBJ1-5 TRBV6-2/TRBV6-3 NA CASSLSRDLSNQPQHF TGTGCCAGCAGTTTGTCCAGGGACCTTAGCAATCAGCCCCAGCATTTT
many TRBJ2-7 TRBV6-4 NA CASKEGQDYEQYF TGTGCCAGCAAAGAAGGACAAGACTACGAGCAGTACTTC
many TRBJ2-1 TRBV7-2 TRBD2 CASSLRGGATYNEQFF TGTGCCAGCAGCCTAAGGGGAGGGGCCACCTACAATGAGCAGTTCTTC
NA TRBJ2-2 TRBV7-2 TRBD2 CASSFGGGGTGELFF TGTGCCAGCAGCTTTGGCGGGGGGGGCACCGGGGAGCTGTTTTTT
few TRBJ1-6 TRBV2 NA CASNLQGSYNSPLHF TGTGCCAGCAACTTACAGGGCTCCTATAATTCACCCCTCCACTTT
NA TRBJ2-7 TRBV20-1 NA CSATKGGIGQYF TGCAGTGCTACTAAAGGGGGAATAGGGCAGTACTTC
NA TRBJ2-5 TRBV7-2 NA CASSLVGSFQETQYF TGTGCCAGCAGCTTAGTGGGGTCGTTTCAAGAGACCCAGTACTTC
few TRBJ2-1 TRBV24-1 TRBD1 CATSDPSPDRGRINEQFF TGTGCCACCAGTGACCCCTCCCCGGACAGGGGGCGAATCAATGAGCAGTTCTTC
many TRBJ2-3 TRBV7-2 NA CASSLGQPPDTQYF TGTGCCAGCAGCCTTGGACAGCCACCAGATACGCAGTATTTT
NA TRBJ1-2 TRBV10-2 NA CASFGNNYGYTF TGCGCCAGCTTCGGGAATAACTATGGCTACACCTTC
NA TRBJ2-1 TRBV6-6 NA CASTPGGPSGNEQFF TGTGCCAGCACCCCCGGGGGCCCGAGTGGCAATGAGCAGTTCTTC
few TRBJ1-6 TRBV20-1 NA CSARDTRDNSPLHF TGCAGTGCTAGAGATACGCGGGATAATTCACCCCTCCACTTT
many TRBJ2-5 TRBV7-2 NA CASSLAGRRETQYF TGTGCCAGCAGCTTAGCCGGCAGGCGGGAGACCCAGTACTTC
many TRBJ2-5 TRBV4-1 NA CASSQLERHLGETQYF TGCGCCAGCAGCCAATTGGAGCGGCACCTGGGGGAGACCCAGTACTTC
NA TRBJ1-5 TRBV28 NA CASNSGAGNQPQHF TGTGCCAGCAACAGCGGGGCTGGGAATCAGCCCCAGCATTTT
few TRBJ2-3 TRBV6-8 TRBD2 CASSVNSGGAKDTQYF TGTGCCAGCAGTGTAAATAGCGGGGGGGCTAAGGATACGCAGTATTTT
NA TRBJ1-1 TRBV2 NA CASPGALEAFF TGTGCCAGCCCCGGGGCCCTTGAAGCTTTCTTT
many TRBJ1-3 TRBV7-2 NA CASSTNSGNTIYF TGTGCCAGCAGCACTAACTCTGGAAACACCATATATTTT
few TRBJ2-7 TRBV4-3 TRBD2 CASSQGVAGAHEQYF TGCGCCAGCAGCCAAGGGGTGGCGGGAGCCCACGAGCAGTACTTC
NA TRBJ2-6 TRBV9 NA CASSVGTTGANVLTF TGTGCCAGCAGCGTAGGAACGACTGGGGCCAACGTCCTGACTTTC
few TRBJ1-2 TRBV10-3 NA CATRGLDYGYTF TGTGCCACCAGGGGTCTGGACTATGGCTACACCTTC
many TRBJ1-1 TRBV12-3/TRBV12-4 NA CASSSKRNTEAFF TGTGCCAGCAGTTCAAAGAGGAACACTGAAGCTTTCTTT
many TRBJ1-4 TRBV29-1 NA CSVVTGRRSEKLFF TGCAGCGTTGTTACGGGGAGACGGAGTGAAAAACTGTTTTTT
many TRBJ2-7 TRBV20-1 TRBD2 CSATPGGSYEQYF TGCAGTGCTACCCCGGGGGGCTCCTACGAGCAGTACTTC
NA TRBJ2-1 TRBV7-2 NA CASSFLDNEQFF TGTGCCAGCAGCTTCCTGGACAATGAGCAGTTCTTC
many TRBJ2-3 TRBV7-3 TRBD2 CASSLSGGGSDTQYF TGTGCCAGCAGCCTTTCCGGCGGGGGGTCGGATACGCAGTATTTT
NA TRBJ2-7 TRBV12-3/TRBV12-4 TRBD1 CASSDTGEGSYEQYF TGTGCCAGCAGTGACACAGGGGAAGGTTCCTACGAGCAGTACTTC
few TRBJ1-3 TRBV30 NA CAWTKGDSGNTIYF TGTGCCTGGACCAAGGGGGACTCTGGAAACACCATATATTTT